These 27 T cell receptor beta chains share one sample of origin, sequenced in a study of tumor-infiltrating lymphocytes in localized non-small cell lung cancer. The assay was immunoSEQ multiplex PCR, and TCRdb's table has in-frame clones only and misses some. This sample has some 8,100 clones, with about three fifths found just once. Sample: uninvolved lung tissue not adjacent to the tumor. The receptor set was obtained from a human donor with non-small cell lung cancer.

This chain joins TRBV29-1 and TRBJ2-7; D is uncertain. The CDR3 consists of 11 residues. Germline V lookup: CDR1 SQVTM, CDR2 ANQGSEA. The V end lost 4 bases, the J end lost 2 bases, and 6 bases lay between the germline ends. The CDR3, as DNA: TGCAGCGTTGGAACGGCCTACGAGCAGTACTTC. This codes for CSVGTAYEQYF.

The chain carries TRBV28 and TRBJ2-7; possibly TRBD2 for D (6 bases). The CDR3 contains 16 residues. V was pared by 4 bases and J by 2 bases, with 18 bases between. The germline V gene encodes CDR1 MDHEN and CDR2 SYDVKM. The CDR3 DNA reads as TGTGCCAGCAGTTATTACTCTACGGGACTTCCCTACGAGCAGTACTTC. This gives the protein CASSYYSTGLPYEQYF.

The V call is TRBV7-3, the J call TRBJ1-2, with no clear D. V dropped 2 bases and J dropped 7 bases, with 23 bases sitting between them. In germline, CDR1 is SGHTA, CDR2 FQGTGA. The CDR3 is 17 residues long. The CDR3 reads CASSLGSSTWDTFGYTF. CDR3 DNA sequence: TGTGCCAGCAGCTTAGGGAGCTCTACTTGGGATACGTTTGGCTACACCTTC.

The chain couples TRBV6-1 to TRBJ2-7; D gene unclear. The CDR3 has 12 residues. The germline gives CDR1 MNHNS, CDR2 SASEGT. Trimming shortened V by 1 base and J by 6 bases, and 7 bases separated the two germline ends. Here the CDR3 reads CASSEVGIEQYF. DNA of the CDR3: TGTGCCAGCAGTGAAGTTGGGATCGAGCAGTACTTC.

The rearrangement joins TRBV11-2 to TRBJ2-2, with D maybe TRBD2 (7 bases). Per the germline V gene, CDR1 is SGHAT and CDR2 is FQNNGV. This CDR3 is 16 amino acids long. Trimming stripped 5 bases from V and 5 bases from J, with 18 bases between. CDR3: CASSPRGGAVTGELFF. The CDR3 DNA follows: TGTGCCAGCAGCCCGAGGGGGGGCGCGGTGACCGGGGAGCTGTTTTTT.

The chain links TRBV9 to TRBJ2-1; unclear D gene. The CDR3 spans 15 residues. Trimming pared 0 bases from V and 7 bases from J, leaving 14 bases between. Per germline, CDR1 SGDLS and CDR2 YYNGEE. Written as DNA, the CDR3 is TGTGCCAGCAGCGTAGGAGGAGATATGGGGAATGAGCAGTTCTTC. It specifies CASSVGGDMGNEQFF.

The chain joins TRBV5-1 to TRBJ1-2; D is unclear. CDR1 is SGHRS and CDR2 is YFSETQ in the germline V gene. V lost 0 bases and J 2 bases, leaving 8 bases between the germline ends. The CDR3 extends over 14 amino acids. CDR3: CASSLAIANYGYTF. CDR3 in DNA: TGCGCCAGCAGCTTGGCCATAGCCAACTATGGCTACACCTTC.

This chain links TRBV4-1 with TRBJ2-2; 12 bases match TRBD1. Germline V gene lookup returns CDR1 MGHRA and CDR2 YSYEKL. CDR3 size: 16 residues. With V trimmed by 2 bases and J by 6 bases, 4 bases remained unmatched. The CDR3, as DNA: TGCGCCAGCAGCCAATCCGGGACAGGGGGCTCCGGGGAGCTGTTTTTT. Its protein product is CASSQSGTGGSGELFF.

This clone was recorded only once. The chain combines TRBV6-5 with TRBJ1-2; D unclear. The CDR3 spans 15 residues. CDR1 and CDR2 from the germline V gene are MNHEY and SVGAGI. Between the trimmed V and J ends, which lost 4 bases and 5 bases, there was a span of 17 bases. The CDR3 region is CASSWQAQPSYGYTF. CDR3 DNA: TGTGCCAGCAGTTGGCAGGCCCAACCCTCTTATGGCTACACCTTC.

The CDR3 is CASTTGGSNYGYTF. As DNA, the CDR3 is TGTGCCAGCACGACAGGCGGTTCTAACTATGGCTACACCTTC. The rearrangement links TRBV4-2 to TRBJ1-2; D might be TRBD1 (6 bases). The CDR3 is 14 residues long. The germline V and J ends were trimmed by 7 bases and 0 bases, with 12 bases remaining between them. Germline-derived CDR1 and CDR2 are LGHNA and YNFKEQ.

The V call is TRBV30, the J call TRBJ2-7; 11 bases agree with TRBD2. V lost 0 bases to trimming and J lost 12 bases; unmatched junction nucleotides: 7. Germline CDR1 GTSNPN, CDR2 SVGIG (reference sequence). The CDR3 consists of 13 residues. CDR3 residues: CAWSVGLAGAVYF. The CDR3 region has the DNA TGTGCCTGGAGTGTTGGACTAGCGGGTGCGGTGTACTTC.

The chain links TRBV6-5 to TRBJ1-1; D perhaps matches TRBD1 (6 bases). CDR1 is MNHEY and CDR2 is SVGAGI in the germline V gene. Between the trimmed V and J ends, which lost 8 bases and 0 bases, there was a span of 7 bases. The CDR3 covers 12 residues. This CDR3 is CASRTVNTEAFF. The CDR3 nucleotides read TGTGCCAGCCGGACAGTGAACACTGAAGCTTTCTTT.

The V gene is TRBV29-1, the J gene TRBJ1-5; a weak D match, TRBD1 (6 bases). Looked up from germline, CDR1 is SQVTM and CDR2 is ANQGSEA. The ends were cut back, 4 bases at V and 4 bases at J, with 8 bases in the middle. This CDR3 is 12 amino acids long. The chain's CDR3 is CSVAGANQPQHF. The CDR3, as DNA: TGCAGCGTTGCAGGGGCAAATCAGCCCCAGCATTTT.

Comments on this clone: The limits of the CDR3 on the DNA are not certain, so only TCRdb's listed CDR3 is given. The V call is TRBV29-1, the J call TRBJ2-1; no check of the table's D call, TRBD1, against the DNA was made. The CDR3 contains 11 residues when both ends are counted. Germline V CDR1 and CDR2: SQVTM, ANQGSEA. The CDR3 reads CSVFGQGAWFF.

The genes are TRBV5-1 and TRBJ1-1; D not certain. Germline V gene sequence: CDR1 SGHRS, CDR2 YFSETQ. The V end was cut by 1 base, the J end by 5 bases, with 9 bases between. The CDR3 totals 13 residues. In DNA, the CDR3 is TGCGCCAGCAGCTTGTTACCGGGGACTGAAGCTTTCTTT. Protein product: CASSLLPGTEAFF.

The chain combines TRBV9 with TRBJ2-5; TRBD1 might be the D (7 bases). The germline CDR1 and CDR2 sequences are SGDLS and YYNGEE. The CDR3 covers 14 residues. Trimming cost V 3 bases and J 6 bases, with 15 bases left between them. The CDR3 here is CASSGGDSTKTQYF. DNA for the CDR3: TGTGCCAGCAGCGGGGGGGACAGTACGAAGACCCAGTACTTC.

The chain combines TRBV29-1 with TRBJ1-4; possible D gene TRBD1, 6 bases. Deletions cut 6 bases from V and 3 bases from J, with 14 bases between. The CDR3 totals 14 residues. Per the germline V gene, CDR1 is SQVTM and CDR2 is ANQGSEA. CDR3 nucleotide sequence: TGCAGCGTCGCACAGACAGGACCTAATGAAAAACTGTTTTTT. Translated, it gives CSVAQTGPNEKLFF. Looking up the rest from reference TRBV29-1 and TRBJ1-4 gives the full variable domain: SAVISQKPSRDICQRGTSLTIQCQVDSQVTMMFWYRQQPGQSLTLIATANQGSEATYESGFVIDKFPISRPNLTFSTLTVSNMSPEDSSIYLCSVAQTGPNEKLFFGSGTQLSVL.

The chain carries TRBV30 and TRBJ1-5; D uncertain. Per germline, CDR1 GTSNPN and CDR2 SVGIG (reference sequence). CDR3 length equals 13 residues. V was cut by 4 bases and J by 7 bases, with 14 bases left in between. The CDR3 spells CAWNLGLDQPQHF. The CDR3 coding sequence is TGTGCCTGGAACTTAGGGTTGGACCAGCCCCAGCATTTT.

The chain combines TRBV2 with TRBJ1-1; no reliable D call. CDR1 and CDR2 from the germline V gene are SNHLY and FYNNEI. The V end lost 6 bases, the J end lost 0 bases, and 11 bases lay between the germline ends. The CDR3 contains 14 residues. The CDR3 sequence: CASSYQPLNTEAFF. CDR3 in DNA: TGTGCCAGCAGCTATCAGCCTTTGAACACTGAAGCTTTCTTT.

This CDR3 reads CASSQRAGPNQPQHF. The CDR3 DNA is TGTGCCAGCAGCCAGAGGGCAGGGCCCAATCAGCCCCAGCATTTT. The chain carries TRBV4-2 and TRBJ1-5, with a weak D call TRBD1 (5 bases). CDR1 is LGHNA and CDR2 is YNFKEQ in the germline V gene. V was shortened by 3 bases and J by 3 bases, with 12 bases between the two germline ends. CDR3 size: 15 residues.

This sequence joins TRBV5-6 and TRBJ2-7; D remains unclear. The CDR3 is 13 amino acids. Trimming pared 0 bases from V and 0 bases from J, leaving 4 bases between. Germline V gene data show CDR1 as SGHDT and CDR2 as YYEEEE. The CDR3 spells CASSLDGSYEQYF. The CDR3 nucleotides are TGTGCCAGCAGCTTGGACGGCTCCTACGAGCAGTACTTC.

The V call is TRBV7-9, the J call TRBJ1-4; D call uncertain. V lost 5 bases and J lost 6, with 10 bases in between. The germline CDR1 and CDR2 sequences are SEHNR and FQNEAQ (reference sequence). The CDR3 covers 13 residues. The CDR3 region has the DNA TGTGCCAGCAGCGGAGGTGGGGATGAAAAACTGTTTTTT. It encodes CASSGGGDEKLFF.

The rearrangement links TRBV11-1 to TRBJ2-7, with 8 positions matching TRBD1. The germline V gene has CDR1 SGHAT and CDR2 FQDESV (reference sequence). V was pared by 1 base and J by 7 bases, with 3 bases of the junction left unmatched. This CDR3 region has 13 residues. The CDR3 loop is CASSLGTGGEQYF. As DNA, the CDR3 is TGTGCCAGCAGCTTAGGTACAGGGGGAGAGCAGTACTTC.

The chain recombines TRBV4-3 with TRBJ2-2, with D tentatively TRBD1 (6 bases). Trimming cost V 0 bases and J 4 bases, with 12 bases left between them. Germline CDR1 reads LGHNA; CDR2 reads YSLEER. The CDR3 is 16 residues long. The CDR3 nucleotides read TGCGCCAGCAGCCAAGAAGGACAGCCGGGCACCGGGGAGCTGTTTTTT. This gives the protein CASSQEGQPGTGELFF.

On this clone: An end of the junction differs from the germline gene, which may be a read error. The V gene is TRBV4-2, the J gene TRBJ1-2; a possible D gene is TRBD1 (5 bases). The germline V gene encodes CDR1 LGHNA and CDR2 YNFKEQ. This CDR3 region has 13 residues. The CDR3 region is CASRQASGNGYTF. The CDR3 DNA follows: TGTGCCAGCAGGCAAGCGTCAGGGAATGGCTACACCTTC.

The chain joins TRBV7-9 to TRBJ2-5; maybe TRBD2 (6 bases). With 2 bases removed from V and 4 bases from J, the gap between germline ends came to 17 bases. The CDR3 loop spans 16 amino acids. Per the germline V gene, CDR1 is SEHNR and CDR2 is FQNEAQ (reference sequence). DNA for the CDR3: TGTGCCAGCAGCTTAAGCGGGCTAAAGACCACAGAGACCCAGTACTTC. Translated: CASSLSGLKTTETQYF.

The V call is TRBV30, the J call TRBJ1-1; the D gene is possibly TRBD1 (5 bases). In germline, CDR1 is GTSNPN, CDR2 SVGIG (reference sequence). V was trimmed by 6 bases and J by 0 bases, leaving 14 bases between them. CDR3 length: 14 residues. The CDR3 DNA reads as TGTGCCTGTAAGTGGGGCCTCATGAACACTGAAGCTTTCTTT. Translation gives CACKWGLMNTEAFF.